This paragraph covers one TCR beta chain sequence. As yet, its antigen is unknown. Unique molecular identifiers were carried by the TCR beta cDNA libraries. TCRdb reprocessed the PCR reads with MiXCR, giving one entry per CDR3 protein. The sample carries around 400,000 distinct CDR3 sequences, approximately 38% recorded once. The data derive from a study of post-analysis software for immune sequencing data. Overall study results and limits: Controls showed significantly higher normalized Chao1 diversity than did multiple sclerosis patients. Relative to controls, patients had about five TRBV segments at higher frequency, with TRBV5-6, TRBV5-1 and TRBV20-1 among these.

V was pared by 5 bases and J by 4 bases, with 15 bases between. This CDR3 has 14 residues. Germline loops: CDR1 SGHRS, CDR2 YFSETQ. The V call is TRBV5-1, the J call TRBJ1-2; D may be TRBD1 (6 bases). Sample: blood. The receptor's source is a girl aged 10-17 years with multiple sclerosis. Here the CDR3 DNA reads TGCGCCAGCAGGAGAGAGGGGGGCTTCTATGGCTACACCTTC. Translated, it gives CASRREGGFYGYTF. The variable domain in full, completed from reference TRBV5-1 and TRBJ1-2, reads KAGVTQTPRYLIKTRGQQVTLSCSPISGHRSVSWYQQTPGQGLQFLFEYFSETQRNKGNFPGRFSGRQFSNSRSEMNVSTLELGDSALYLCASRREGGFYGYTFGSGTRLTVV.